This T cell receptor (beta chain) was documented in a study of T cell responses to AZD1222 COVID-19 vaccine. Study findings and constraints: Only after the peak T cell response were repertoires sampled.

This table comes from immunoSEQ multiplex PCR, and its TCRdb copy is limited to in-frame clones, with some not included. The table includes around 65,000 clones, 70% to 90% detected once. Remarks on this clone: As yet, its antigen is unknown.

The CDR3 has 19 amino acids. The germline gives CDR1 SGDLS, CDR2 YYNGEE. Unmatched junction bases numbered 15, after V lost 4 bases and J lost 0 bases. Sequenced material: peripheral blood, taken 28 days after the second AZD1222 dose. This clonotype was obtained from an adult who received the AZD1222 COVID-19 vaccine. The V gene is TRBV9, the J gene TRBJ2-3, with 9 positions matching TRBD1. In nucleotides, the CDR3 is TGTGCCAGCAGCTTCTCGGACAGGGGTGGTCGGTCGAGCACAGATACGCAGTATTTT. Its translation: CASSFSDRGGRSSTDTQYF.